This T cell receptor beta chain appears in the sequencing data of a study of graft-versus-host responses after intestinal transplantation. Study information: Anti-thymocyte globulin induction preceded three to four years of tacrolimus and steroid maintenance in all recipients.

General study results and limits: Recipient marrow showed GvH clones, some seen first in ileum or blood. Individuals who had graft-donor T cell macrochimerism had allografts that showed high graft-versus-host to host-versus-graft clonal ratios.

Germline-derived CDR1 and CDR2 are SNHLY and FYNNEI. The CDR3 has 14 residues. After removal of 2 bases from V and 5 bases from J, the junction contained 4 bases not matched to a gene. Comments on this clone: Its antigen is unknown.

Data came from immunoSEQ multiplex PCR; TCRdb stores just in-frame clones and leaves some out. The table includes about 64,000 clones, over 85% detected once. The rearrangement joins TRBV2 to TRBJ2-5, with 8 bases identical to TRBD1. Sequenced material: bone marrow, taken nearly 750 days after intestinal transplantation. This sequence was found in a human patient who received an intestinal transplant, so some T cells may come from the graft donor. CDR3 sequence (DNA): TGTGCCAGCAGTGAACAGGGGGCGCGGGAGACCCAGTACTTC. Protein product: CASSEQGARETQYF.